This T cell receptor beta chain was captured by sequencing in a study of glioma-infiltrating T cells. Study overall: Glioma patients had dexamethasone for six or fewer days before surgery. General study points: Gliomas, especially low-grade, showed above-expected tissue-blood divergence; non-neoplastic patients showed below.

Amplification of TCR alpha and beta CDR3 regions from RNA used iRepertoire nested multiplex PCR. For one-step reverse transcription and amplification, roughly 85-450 ng of tissue mRNA or PBMC total RNA was used. TCRdb fed the multiplex PCR reads into MiXCR, producing one record per CDR3 protein. The profile covers more than 350,000 distinct CDR3 sequences, with 41% appearing a single time and around 12% taken by the ten largest. Of note for this clonotype: Its antigen remains unidentified.

CDR3 length: 16 amino acids. J lost 1 base, V lost 2 bases, and 5 bases had no gene match. Germline CDR1 is SEHNR and CDR2 is FQNEAQ (reference sequence). V and J are TRBV7-9 and TRBJ2-5; the match to TRBD1 covers 9 bases. The sequencing sample was made of glioma tissue, nonneoplastic brain tissue, or PBMCs (not recorded which). This sequence originates from a human donor with low-grade glioma or glioblastoma, undergoing nonglioma brain surgery, or in good health (not recorded which). The CDR3 region is CASSLYVTGGQETQYF. Written as DNA, the CDR3 is TGTGCCAGCAGCTTATATGTGACAGGGGGCCAAGAGACCCAGTACTTC.